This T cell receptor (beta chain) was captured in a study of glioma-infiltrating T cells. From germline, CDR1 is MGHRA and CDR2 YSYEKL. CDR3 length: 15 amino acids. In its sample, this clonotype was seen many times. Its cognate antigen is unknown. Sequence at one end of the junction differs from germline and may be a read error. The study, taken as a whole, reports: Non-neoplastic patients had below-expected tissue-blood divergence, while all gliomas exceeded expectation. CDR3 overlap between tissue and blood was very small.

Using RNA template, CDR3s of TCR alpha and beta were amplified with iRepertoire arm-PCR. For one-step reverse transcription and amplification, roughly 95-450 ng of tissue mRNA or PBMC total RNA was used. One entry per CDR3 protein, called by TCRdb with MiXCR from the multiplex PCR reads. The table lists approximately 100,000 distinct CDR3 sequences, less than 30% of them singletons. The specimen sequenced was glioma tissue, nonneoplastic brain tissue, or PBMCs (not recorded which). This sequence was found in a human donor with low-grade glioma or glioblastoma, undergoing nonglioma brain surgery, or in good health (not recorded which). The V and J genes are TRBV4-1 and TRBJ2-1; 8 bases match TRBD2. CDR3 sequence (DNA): TGTGCCAGCAGCCAAGATGGCGGGAGGTACAATGAGCAGTTCTTC. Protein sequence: CASSQDGGRYNEQFF.